Presented here are 26 T cell receptor beta chains from one specimen sequenced in a study of blood T cell repertoires in COVID-19 (dated by TCRdb to about 2020). The protocol used for the library was the immunoSEQ multiplex PCR assay. The source is immuneACCESS, and TCRdb retained only in-frame sequences with V and J called. Part of the clones is not carried over; for the studies checked, unresolved V genes explain less than half of this, and the remainder is unexplained. In all, the sample holds 300,000 to 400,000 clones, and 88% of those were seen once. About 1.5% of the sample is in the top ten clones. The material sequenced was peripheral blood. The source is a woman aged 25-40 years with COVID-19, enrolled during active disease.

V usage is TRBV5-4 and J usage is TRBJ1-2; 8 positions match TRBD1. After removal of 5 bases from V and 6 bases from J, the junction contained 6 bases not matched to a gene. The V gene's germline CDR1 is SGHNT and CDR2 YYREEE (reference sequence). CDR3 length: 13 amino acids. CDR3: CASSRGQADGYTF. CDR3 in DNA: TGTGCCAGCAGTCGGGGACAGGCGGATGGCTACACCTTC. Filled out from reference TRBV5-4 and TRBJ1-2, the complete variable domain reads ETGVTQSPTHLIKTRGQQVTLRCSSQSGHNTVSWYQQALGQGPQFIFQYYREEENGRGNFPPRFSGLQFPNYSSELNVNALELDDSALYLCASSRGQADGYTFGSGTRLTVV.

The chain recombines TRBV5-1 with TRBJ2-3, with a possible D match to TRBD2 (6 bases). Deletions cut 4 bases from V and 3 bases from J, with 18 bases between. The CDR3 consists of 16 residues. Germline CDR1 SGHRS, CDR2 YFSETQ. Here the CDR3 DNA reads TGCGCCAGCAGCCTGTCACTCCGCGGGGAAACAGATACGCAGTATTTT. Encoded protein: CASSLSLRGETDTQYF.

The chain combines TRBV21-1 with TRBJ1-2; whether TRBD1, the table's D call, matches the DNA was not checked. TRBV21-1 is a pseudogene. CDR3 length: 11 residues. The CDR3 DNA reads TGTGCCAGCCCAGGGGGAGGCGGCTACACCTTC. The encoded protein is CASPGGGGYTF.

This sequence joins TRBV9 and TRBJ2-2; D is uncertain. The CDR3 has 12 amino acids. V was clipped by 0 bases and J by 8 bases, with 5 bases between them. The germline CDR1 and CDR2 sequences are SGDLS and YYNGEE. The CDR3 loop reads CASSVVRGELFF. CDR3 DNA: TGTGCCAGCAGCGTAGTCAGGGGGGAGCTGTTTTTT.

This clone occurred a few times. The J gene is TRBJ1-3, the V gene TRBV5-1; possibly TRBD1 for D (5 bases). V was clipped by 0 bases and J by 0 bases, with 16 bases between them. This CDR3 has 18 residues. In germline, CDR1 is SGHRS, CDR2 YFSETQ. The CDR3 DNA is TGCGCCAGCAGCTTGGCGGGGGGAGGGGTCTTCTCTGGAAACACCATATATTTT. Protein sequence: CASSLAGGGVFSGNTIYF. Variable domain in full (rest from reference TRBV5-1 and TRBJ1-3): KAGVTQTPRYLIKTRGQQVTLSCSPISGHRSVSWYQQTPGQGLQFLFEYFSETQRNKGNFPGRFSGRQFSNSRSEMNVSTLELGDSALYLCASSLAGGGVFSGNTIYFGEGSWLTVV.

The rearrangement uses TRBV19 and TRBJ1-4, with TRBD1 matching over 9 bases. The CDR3 loop spans 15 amino acids. CDR1 and CDR2 (germline): LNHDA, SQIVND (reference sequence). V was pared by 5 bases and J by 3 bases, with 4 bases of the junction left unmatched. The DNA of the CDR3 is TGTGCCAGTAGTGCACAGGGGGCAGCTAATGAAAAACTGTTTTTT. Encoded protein: CASSAQGAANEKLFF.

J is TRBJ2-7 and V is TRBV9, with TRBD2 matching 7 bases. J gave up 3 bases and V 7 bases, and 4 bases lay outside the gene matches. Germline V CDR1 and CDR2: SGDLS, YYNGEE. CDR3 length: 12 residues. The CDR3 nucleotides are TGTGCCAGCGGTGGCGGGGGCTACGAGCAGTACTTC. Protein: CASGGGGYEQYF.

The table lists this clone with a count of one. The rearrangement joins TRBV19 to TRBJ2-1; perhaps TRBD1 as D (5 bases). The length of the CDR3 is 16 residues. Trimming took 1 base from V and 6 from J, leaving 16 bases between them. Germline V gene sequence: CDR1 LNHDA, CDR2 SQIVND (reference sequence). The CDR3 protein is CASSIGGKQAFNEQFF. The CDR3 region has the DNA TGTGCCAGTAGTATAGGCGGAAAACAGGCTTTCAATGAGCAGTTCTTC.

This chain uses TRBV5-1 with TRBJ1-1; D is unresolved. The CDR3 is 13 residues long. V lost 0 bases to trimming and J lost 7 bases, with 10 bases between them. CDR1 and CDR2 from the germline V gene are SGHRS and YFSETQ. CDR3 sequence: CASSLAQEGEAFF. The CDR3, as DNA: TGCGCCAGCAGCTTGGCCCAGGAGGGTGAAGCTTTCTTT.

The J gene is TRBJ1-2, the V gene TRBV5-1; TRBD1 aligns across 8 bases. From germline, CDR1 is SGHRS and CDR2 YFSETQ. The CDR3 spans 17 residues. Unmatched junction bases numbered 16, after V lost 4 bases and J lost 5 bases. CDR3 protein: CASSPSLPGQGHYGYTF. DNA of the CDR3: TGCGCCAGCAGCCCTAGCCTACCAGGACAGGGTCATTATGGCTACACCTTC.

The rearrangement uses TRBV5-6 and TRBJ2-5, with 8 bases lining up with TRBD1. The CDR3 is 15 amino acids. From germline, CDR1 is SGHDT and CDR2 YYEEEE. The V gene end was trimmed by 0 bases and the J gene end by 4 bases; junction bases not matched to a gene: 5. CDR3 region: CASSLGRGPRETQYF. The CDR3 region has the DNA TGTGCCAGCAGCTTGGGCAGGGGGCCTAGAGAGACCCAGTACTTC.

The chain uses TRBV3-1 (or the pseudogene TRBV3-2) and TRBJ2-3, with D perhaps TRBD1 (5 bases). This CDR3 contains 15 residues. Trimming took 1 base from V and 2 from J, leaving 10 bases between them. From germline, CDR1 is LGHDT and CDR2 YNNKEL (reference sequence). The CDR3 loop is CASSQARTNTDTQYF. DNA for the CDR3: TGTGCCAGCAGCCAAGCACGGACAAACACAGATACGCAGTATTTT.

The V and J genes are TRBV3-1 (or the pseudogene TRBV3-2) and TRBJ1-1; D perhaps matches TRBD1 (5 bases). V shed 2 bases and J shed 2 bases, with 12 bases lying between them. The CDR3 is made up of 15 amino acids. CDR1 is LGHDT, CDR2 YNNKEL, per germline (reference sequence). Here the CDR3 DNA reads TGTGCCAGCAGCCAATACAGGACCACAAACACTGAAGCTTTCTTT. Its translation: CASSQYRTTNTEAFF.

This chain uses TRBV5-4 with TRBJ1-2; TRBD1 matches 7 bases. The CDR3 covers 16 residues. Losses at the gene ends were 0 bases for V and 5 bases for J; bases not matched to a gene: 10. Germline V lookup: CDR1 SGHNT, CDR2 YYREEE (reference sequence). The CDR3, as DNA: TGTGCCAGCAGCTTGGCTCGACAGGGCCCGGAGTATGGCTACACCTTC. Protein product: CASSLARQGPEYGYTF.

This clone was picked up one time. J is TRBJ2-7 and V is TRBV5-5, with a weak D call TRBD2 (6 bases). Trimming shortened V by 3 bases and J by 4 bases, and 20 bases separated the two germline ends. The CDR3 is 16 residues long. Germline CDR1 SGHKS, CDR2 YYEKEE (reference sequence). CDR3 nucleotides: TGTGCCAGCAGCTGGGACGGGAGCAAGGGCAGTTACGAGCAGTACGTC. Residues: CASSWDGSKGSYEQYV.

This chain connects TRBV5-1 to TRBJ1-2; TRBD1 is a possible D gene (6 bases). In germline, CDR1 is SGHRS, CDR2 YFSETQ. Trimming took off 4 bases at V and 0 bases at J, with 16 bases between the two ends. This CDR3 is 16 amino acids long. The CDR3: CASSPGQILANYGYTF. The CDR3 DNA follows: TGCGCCAGCAGCCCTGGACAGATCCTAGCTAACTATGGCTACACCTTC. The full variable domain, its missing parts supplied by reference TRBV5-1 and TRBJ1-2, is KAGVTQTPRYLIKTRGQQVTLSCSPISGHRSVSWYQQTPGQGLQFLFEYFSETQRNKGNFPGRFSGRQFSNSRSEMNVSTLELGDSALYLCASSPGQILANYGYTFGSGTRLTVV.

The V gene is TRBV5-4, the J gene TRBJ1-3, with unresolved D. Trimming pared 0 bases from V and 2 bases from J, leaving 12 bases between. Germline V lookup: CDR1 SGHNT, CDR2 YYREEE (reference sequence). This CDR3 has 16 residues. The CDR3 DNA reads TGTGCCAGCAGCTTGGACGGCGGCCGAACTGGAAACACCATATATTTT. This codes for CASSLDGGRTGNTIYF.

CDR3 protein: CASSQGLGNTIYF. CDR3 DNA sequence: TGTGCCAGCAGCCAAGGACTAGGAAACACCATATATTTT. The rearrangement uses TRBV14 and TRBJ1-3; no clear D gene. Germline CDR1 reads SGHDN; CDR2 reads FVKESK. V lost 1 base and J 4 bases, leaving 5 bases between the germline ends. The CDR3 loop spans 13 amino acids.

Only a few counts were recorded for this clone. The chain uses TRBV27 and TRBJ2-1; 15 bases fit TRBD2. The germline V gene has CDR1 MNHEY and CDR2 SMNVEV (reference sequence). The J segment lost 7 bases and the V segment lost 6 bases, leaving 4 bases of the junction unmatched. This CDR3 region has 15 residues. The CDR3 DNA sequence: TGTGCCAGCAGCCAAGGGACTAGCGGGGGGAATGAGCAGTTCTTC. Translating gives CASSQGTSGGNEQFF.

This rearrangement joins TRBV3-1 (or the pseudogene TRBV3-2) to TRBJ2-5; D uncertain. V gave up 1 base and J gave up 14 bases, with 11 bases separating them. This CDR3 has 11 residues. Germline V gene sequence: CDR1 LGHDT, CDR2 YNNKEL (reference sequence). The CDR3 loop is CASSQVGDPYF. The CDR3 bases are TGTGCCAGCAGCCAAGTCGGAGATCCTTACTTC.

The chain joins TRBV7-9 to TRBJ1-4; the match to TRBD1 covers 11 bases. Germline lookup yields CDR1 SEHNR and CDR2 FQNEAQ (reference sequence). J lost 8 bases, V lost 1 base, and 6 bases had no gene match. The CDR3 runs to 16 residues. The CDR3 bases are TGTGCCAGCAGCTTAGACGGACAGGGGGCATTAGAAAAACTGTTTTTT. Protein sequence: CASSLDGQGALEKLFF.

The rearrangement links TRBV7-2 to TRBJ2-2, with TRBD2 matching 7 bases. Trimming took 2 bases from V and 3 from J; bases not matched to a gene: 6. The germline V gene has CDR1 SGHTA and CDR2 FQGNSA. The CDR3 runs 16 residues. CDR3 nucleotides: TGTGCCAGCAGCTTACGGGGGGACGGGGACACCGGGGAGCTGTTTTTT. Protein sequence: CASSLRGDGDTGELFF.

This clone was recorded a few times. The chain employs TRBV4-2 and TRBJ2-7; 7 nucleotides align to TRBD1. V shed 5 bases, J shed 2 bases, and the junction held 12 bases outside the gene matches. The CDR3 is 16 amino acids. CDR1 is LGHNA and CDR2 is YNFKEQ in the germline V gene. In DNA, the CDR3 is TGTGCCAGCAGCGCAATCTCGGGACAGCCGACCTACGAGCAGTACTTC. This sequence encodes CASSAISGQPTYEQYF.

Turning to this clone: Other DNA sequences in the sample encode the same CDR3. The chain joins TRBV7-2 to TRBJ2-2, with D unclear. Per germline, CDR1 SGHTA and CDR2 FQGNSA. The ends were cut back, 6 bases at V and 1 base at J, with 6 bases in the middle. The CDR3 consists of 13 residues. The CDR3 nucleotides read TGTGCCAGCAGTTCTCTGAACACCGGGGAGCTGTTTTTT. Translation: CASSSLNTGELFF.

The chain is built from TRBV19 and TRBJ2-5; tentatively, D is TRBD2 (5 bases). Germline CDR1 and CDR2: LNHDA and SQIVND (reference sequence). The CDR3 extends over 13 amino acids. With 8 bases removed from V and 5 bases from J, the gap between germline ends came to 15 bases. CDR3 nucleotide sequence: TGTGCCAGTGGGTCGCAAGGCGGGGAGACCCAGTACTTC. Protein sequence: CASGSQGGETQYF.

The chain links TRBV7-9 to TRBJ1-1; no definite D call. Trimming pared 3 bases from V and 1 base from J, leaving 9 bases between. The CDR3 loop spans 14 amino acids. Germline lookup yields CDR1 SEHNR and CDR2 FQNEAQ (reference sequence). Written as DNA, the CDR3 is TGTGCCAGCAGCTTCGCAGGCAAGAACACTGAAGCTTTCTTT. Its translation: CASSFAGKNTEAFF.